What follows is one T cell receptor beta chain and its context. Its antigen has not been determined. Base qualities are missing; no much larger clone stands one base away. The sample originates from a study of a mutant IDH1 vaccine in newly diagnosed glioma (dated by TCRdb to the early 2020s). Looking at the study overall: Vaccination started 4-6 weeks after radiotherapy alone, or was given together with temozolomide cycles in the groups whose treatment included chemotherapy. Prior to enrollment, patients had been given standard therapy consisting of radiotherapy alone, temozolomide alone, or radiochemotherapy with temozolomide, with the combination given to most patients. The week-35 safety follow-up was designated visit V12, and the week-47 end of study was designated visit V13. Longitudinal TCRB deep sequencing was performed for roughly 25 treated patients wherever samples were available for exploratory analyses. Peripheral blood was collected at six visits: V03 (baseline), V05, V07, V10, V12 and V13. The roughly 33 treated patients were approximately 62% male and 37.5% female, with a mean age of roughly 42 years. What the work shows at the level of the full study, not this receptor alone: It was noted by the authors that analyses of patient blood samples could not be reproduced owing to sample limitations. Changes in the top peripheral T cell clonotypes picked up by TCRB sequencing did not appear to be linked to pseudoprogression. Vaccine-induced immune responses across multiple MHC alleles were detected in 85% to 95% of patients. PBMC samples for TCRB deep sequencing were selected based on availability.

In the paper's terms, the time point label means: week 47, end of study. Each vaccine dose, consisting of 300 ug of a 20-mer mutant IDH1 peptide in Montanide, was administered subcutaneously with topical imiquimod. Across visits V03 through V10, patients got a total of eight vaccinations, given in weeks 1, 3, 5, 7, 11, 15, 19 and 23. The donors had newly diagnosed IDH1-mutant astrocytomas of WHO grade 3 or 4 that showed loss of nuclear ATRX. The samples were drawn from NOA16, a multicentre, single-arm, open-label phase I trial in Germany that tested a mutant IDH1 peptide vaccine in humans for the first time. Genomic DNA for TCRB sequencing was isolated from EDTA blood with the DNeasy Blood and Tissue Kit. Library prep was done by the immunoSEQ multiplex PCR assay. Following the manufacturer's protocol, the hsTCRB Kit was used to amplify rearranged TCR beta chain sequences. TCRB libraries were sequenced on an Illumina MiSeq. The original pipeline was this. The kit vendor's proprietary platform handled demultiplexing, trimming and gene mapping. As stored in TCRdb, this immuneACCESS dataset retains in-frame rearrangements with V and J assigned. A fraction of the clones does not appear; measured against another copy, unresolved V genes explain less than half of the discrepancy, and the remainder lacks a known reason. V, J and clone size are taken as reported in that table, and D and trimming were inferred from the DNA itself. This sample gives around 50,000 clones in total; about four fifths of them show up just once. 4.3% of the sample goes to the ten largest clones.

From a lookup of the germline V gene, CDR1 and CDR2 are MNHNS and SASEGT. CDR3 length: 15 amino acids, cysteine to phenylalanine. Kept here is only the CDR3 DNA, which spans 45 bases and is read in frame from base 1. Here V drops 2 bases and J drops 7 bases, and the junction holds 10 bases not matched to any gene. The clonotype originates from a woman aged 30 to 39 with glioma. Some clones in this sample may be carry-over from other donors' samples. Sequences were derived from PBMCs, sampled from a glioma patient whose treatment included an IDH1 peptide vaccine. The rearranged chain carries TRBV6-1 and TRBJ2-5; 7 of the junction bases match TRBD1. The nucleotide sequence reads as follows: TGTGCCAGCAGTGAAAGCATTACAGGGGTCACGACCCAGTACTTC. Its coded protein is CASSESITGVTTQYF.